Sequencing of this T cell receptor (beta chain) was carried out in a study of beta chain features in type 1 diabetes. Whole-study findings and limits: Highly expressing activated T cells could be over-counted with a cDNA template. When Type 1 diabetes patients were examined, their TCRB CDR3s proved moderately but significantly shorter in all four CD4+ subsets. HLA effects on TCRB rearrangement stayed unresolved here.

Germline V gene sequence: CDR1 SGHTA, CDR2 FQGNSA. CDR3 size: 16 residues. V shed 1 base, J shed 1 base, and the junction held 4 bases outside the gene matches. A remark on this clone: What it recognizes is unknown.

Sequencing targeted expressed TCRB transcripts, as all isolated RNA had been reverse transcribed. The protocol was immunoSEQ multiplex PCR, while the TCRdb copy is restricted to in-frame clones and leaves out a portion. There are 150,000 to 180,000 clones in the sample; roughly 11% occur only once, and roughly 2% lies in the top ten. The sequencing input was central memory CD4+ T cells from blood. The chain uses TRBV7-2 and TRBJ2-7, with 10 bases lining up with TRBD1. The clonotype comes from a man between 18 and 29 years old in good health. CDR3 amino acids: CASSLGTGQGSYEQYF. The CDR3 DNA is TGTGCCAGCAGCTTAGGGACGGGACAGGGGTCCTACGAGCAGTACTTC.